This entry is about one T cell receptor (beta chain). These data originate in a study of control samples from healthy donors and cancer patients. This CDR3 contains 15 residues. Germline CDR1 reads KGHDR; CDR2 reads SFDVKD. V gave up 4 bases and J gave up 3 bases; unmatched junction bases: 8. Sequencing used immunoSEQ multiplex PCR; TCRdb keeps in-frame clones, though not all of them. The sample shows 75,000 to 95,000 clones, less than 90% of them seen only once. Material: PBMCs. V usage is TRBV24-1 and J usage is TRBJ2-7; 7 bases are shared with TRBD1. The receptor was derived from a woman aged 45-65 years with colorectal cancer. The CDR3 region is CATSDPTGADYEQYV. CDR3 in DNA: TGTGCCACCAGTGACCCAACAGGGGCAGACTACGAGCAGTACGTC.